This T cell receptor beta chain was found in a study of blood T cell repertoires in COVID-19. Across the study: Both acute and convalescent COVID-19 samples were obtained from the United States, Italy and Spain.

TCRdb keeps only in-frame clones here, not all; method: immunoSEQ multiplex PCR. The sample has around 190,000 clones, 89% seen once; the top ten hold 1.5% to 2%. Germline V gives CDR1 MDHEN, CDR2 SYDVKM. The length of the CDR3 is 15 residues. Between the trimmed V and J ends, which lost 7 bases and 2 bases, there was a span of 17 bases. The clonotype was recovered from a man between 18 and 29 years old who had recovered from COVID-19. The sample comprised peripheral blood. The V and J genes are TRBV28 and TRBJ2-5; D perhaps matches TRBD1 (5 bases). CDR3 sequence: CASTPPDSLQETQYF. In DNA form, the CDR3 reads TGTGCCAGCACCCCCCCCGACAGCCTTCAAGAGACCCAGTACTTC. The full variable domain, with the rest looked up from reference TRBV28 and TRBJ2-5, is DVKVTQSSRYLVKRTGEKVFLECVQDMDHENMFWYRQDPGLGLRLIYFSYDVKMKEKGDIPEGYSVSREKKERFSLILESASTNQTSMYLCASTPPDSLQETQYFGPGTRLLVL.